This T cell receptor beta chain was sequenced during a study of blood T cell repertoires in COVID-19. Across the whole study: Acute-phase and convalescent COVID-19 samples originated in the United States, Italy and Spain.

In the source study's methods: Estimated nucleated cell counts came from reference gene primer amplification. Profiling relied on immunoSEQ multiplex PCR, and the TCRdb table lists in-frame clones only, not all of them. V, J and clone size are those of that table, while D and trimming were read from the DNA. The sample has hundreds of thousands of clones; about 89% are singletons. The sample consisted of peripheral blood. The TCR comes from a woman aged 25 to 39 with acute or convalescent COVID-19.

As DNA, the CDR3 is TGTGCCAGCAGTGAGGAGGGAGGGAGCAATTTTCAGCAGTTCTTC. Protein sequence: CASSEEGGSNFQQFF. J is TRBJ2-1 and V is TRBV6-1, with 7 bases that match TRBD2. Germline V lookup: CDR1 MNHNS, CDR2 SASEGT. The CDR3 contains 15 residues. Trimming cost V 3 bases and J 11 bases; bases outside gene matches: 13.